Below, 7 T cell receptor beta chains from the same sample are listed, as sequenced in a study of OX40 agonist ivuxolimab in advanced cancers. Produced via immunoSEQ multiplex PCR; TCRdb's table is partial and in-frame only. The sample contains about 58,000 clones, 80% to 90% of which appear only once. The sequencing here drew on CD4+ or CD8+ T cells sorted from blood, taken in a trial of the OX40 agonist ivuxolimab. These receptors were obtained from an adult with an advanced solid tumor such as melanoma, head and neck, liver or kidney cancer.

CDR3 sequence (DNA): TGTGCCAGCAGCTTTCTTGAAACCGGGGAGCTGTTTTTT. Protein sequence: CASSFLETGELFF. The chain has TRBV7-6 and TRBJ2-2; D call uncertain. V lost 3 bases and J 5 bases, leaving 7 bases between the germline ends. Germline V gene lookup returns CDR1 SGHVS and CDR2 FNYEAQ. CDR3 size: 13 residues.

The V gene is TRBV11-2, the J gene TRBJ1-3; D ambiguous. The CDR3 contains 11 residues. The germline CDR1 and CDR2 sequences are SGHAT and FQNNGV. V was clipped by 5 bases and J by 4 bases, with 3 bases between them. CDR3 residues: CASSQGNTIYF. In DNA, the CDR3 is TGTGCCAGCAGCCAAGGAAACACCATATATTTT.

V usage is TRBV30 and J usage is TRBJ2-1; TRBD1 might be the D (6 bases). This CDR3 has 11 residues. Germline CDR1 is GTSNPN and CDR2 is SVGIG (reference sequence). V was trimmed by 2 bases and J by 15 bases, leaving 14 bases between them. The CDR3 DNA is TGTGCCTGGAGTCCAGGGGACAAACGGTTCTTC. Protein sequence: CAWSPGDKRFF.

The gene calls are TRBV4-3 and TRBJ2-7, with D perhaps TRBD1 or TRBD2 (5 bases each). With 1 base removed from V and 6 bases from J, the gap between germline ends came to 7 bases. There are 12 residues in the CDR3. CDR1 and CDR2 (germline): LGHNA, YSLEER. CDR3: CASSQVGGEQYF. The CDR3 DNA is TGCGCCAGCAGCCAAGTTGGGGGCGAGCAGTACTTC.

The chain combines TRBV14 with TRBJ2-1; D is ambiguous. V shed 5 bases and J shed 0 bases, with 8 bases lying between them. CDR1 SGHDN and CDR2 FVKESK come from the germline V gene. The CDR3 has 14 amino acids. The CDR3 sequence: CASSKGSSYNEQFF. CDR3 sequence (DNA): TGTGCCAGCAGCAAGGGAAGCTCCTACAATGAGCAGTTCTTC. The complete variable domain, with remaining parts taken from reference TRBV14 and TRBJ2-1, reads EAGVTQFPSHSVIEKGQTVTLRCDPISGHDNLYWYRRVMGKEIKFLLHFVKESKQDESGMPNNRFLAERTGGTYSTLKVQPAELEDSGVYFCASSKGSSYNEQFFGPGTRLTVL.

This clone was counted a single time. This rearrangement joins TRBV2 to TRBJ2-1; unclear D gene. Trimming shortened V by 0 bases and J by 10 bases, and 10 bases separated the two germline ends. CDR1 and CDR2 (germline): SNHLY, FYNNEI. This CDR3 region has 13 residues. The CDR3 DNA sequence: TGTGCCAGCAGTGAAGCCACAGCCCCAGAGCAGTTCTTC. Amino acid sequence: CASSEATAPEQFF.

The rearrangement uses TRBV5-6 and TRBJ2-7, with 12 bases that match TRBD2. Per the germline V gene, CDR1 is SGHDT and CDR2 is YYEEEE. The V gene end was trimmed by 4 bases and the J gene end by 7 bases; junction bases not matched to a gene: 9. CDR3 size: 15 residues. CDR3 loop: CASSVFGLAGYEQYF. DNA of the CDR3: TGTGCCAGCAGCGTTTTTGGACTAGCGGGATATGAGCAGTACTTC.